These 31 T cell receptor beta chains originate from one sample sequenced in a study of a mutant IDH1 vaccine in newly diagnosed glioma. The time point was: week 11, during vaccination. Every vaccine dose comprised 300 ug of mutant IDH1 20-mer peptide plus topical imiquimod. The antigens these receptors bind are not known. Profiled with immunoSEQ multiplex PCR; TCRdb holds only in-frame clones, not every one. Among some 60,000 clones listed, 80% were seen once. The sample here was PBMCs, taken from a glioma patient whose treatment included an IDH1 peptide vaccine. These receptors all come from a man over 45 with glioma.

V gene TRBV18 combines with J gene TRBJ2-7; 12 bases fit TRBD2. The junction had 5 bases not matched to a gene; V was cut back by 6 bases and J by 5 bases. Germline V CDR1 and CDR2: KGHSH, LQKENI. The CDR3 loop spans 14 amino acids. The CDR3 is CASSPTSGSHEQYF. The CDR3 DNA is TGTGCCAGCTCGCCGACTAGCGGGAGCCACGAGCAGTACTTC.

This clone has only a few counts. J is TRBJ1-1 and V is TRBV18, with D hard to call. V dropped 5 bases and J dropped 0 bases, with 7 bases sitting between them. This CDR3 is built from 13 residues. Germline V CDR1 and CDR2: KGHSH, LQKENI. The CDR3 protein is CASSSTLNTEAFF. The CDR3 coding sequence is TGTGCCAGCTCATCAACACTGAACACTGAAGCTTTCTTT.

The J gene is TRBJ2-2, the V gene TRBV9; no definite D call. This CDR3 is built from 15 residues. CDR1 and CDR2 from the germline V gene are SGDLS and YYNGEE. Trimming shortened V by 0 bases and J by 2 bases, and 8 bases separated the two germline ends. The DNA of the CDR3 is TGTGCCAGCAGCGTAGAGTCCTCCAACACCGGGGAGCTGTTTTTT. As protein: CASSVESSNTGELFF.

The rearrangement uses TRBV27 and TRBJ2-3; D call uncertain. Germline V gene lookup returns CDR1 MNHEY and CDR2 SMNVEV (reference sequence). The CDR3 extends over 12 amino acids. V lost 3 bases and J lost 6, with 7 bases in between. The CDR3 sequence: CASSFVGDTQYF. CDR3 coding DNA: TGTGCCAGCAGTTTCGTGGGTGATACGCAGTATTTT.

The chain uses TRBV27 and TRBJ2-7; D remains ambiguous. Trimming removed 4 bases at V and 3 bases at J, with 16 bases between. This CDR3 is 15 amino acids long. CDR1 and CDR2 from the germline V gene are MNHEY and SMNVEV (reference sequence). CDR3 sequence: CASSSKLGFVYEQYF. CDR3 in DNA: TGTGCCAGCAGTTCAAAACTGGGTTTCGTCTACGAGCAGTACTTC.

Only a few counts were recorded for this clone. The V and J genes are TRBV28 and TRBJ1-2; D is undetermined. Trimming took 5 bases from V and 8 from J, leaving 9 bases between them. The length of the CDR3 is 11 residues. Germline CDR1 MDHEN, CDR2 SYDVKM. For the CDR3, the DNA is TGTGCCAGCAGTCCGAATTACGGCTACACCTTC. Translation gives CASSPNYGYTF.

This chain connects TRBV7-9 to TRBJ1-1; D unclear. This CDR3 contains 14 residues. V lost 3 bases to trimming and J lost 3 bases, with 11 bases between them. Germline lookup yields CDR1 SEHNR and CDR2 FQNEAQ (reference sequence). The chain's CDR3 is CASSFVGSDTEAFF. The CDR3 DNA sequence: TGTGCCAGCAGCTTTGTGGGGTCCGACACTGAAGCTTTCTTT.

In its sample, this clone was seen once. This rearrangement joins TRBV11-2 to TRBJ2-3; 7 bases are a match to TRBD1. Germline CDR1 is SGHAT and CDR2 is FQNNGV. V shed 3 bases, J shed 10 bases, and the junction held 10 bases outside the gene matches. The CDR3 sequence is 14 residues long. The CDR3 loop reads CASSLGLTGAAQYF. The CDR3, as DNA: TGTGCCAGCAGCTTGGGTCTCACAGGGGCGGCGCAGTATTTT. The full variable domain, in which reference TRBV11-2 and TRBJ2-3 provide the parts outside the CDR3, is EAGVAQSPRYKIIEKRQSVAFWCNPISGHATLYWYQQILGQGPKLLIQFQNNGVVDDSQLPKDRFSAERLKGVDSTLKIQPAKLEDSAVYLCASSLGLTGAAQYFGPGTRLTVL.

This chain links TRBV14 with TRBJ1-4; unclear D gene. V gave up 3 bases and J gave up 8 bases, with 22 bases separating them. The CDR3 runs 17 residues. CDR1 is SGHDN and CDR2 is FVKESK in the germline V gene. The CDR3 protein is CASSQSGRAALNEKLFF. CDR3 nucleotide sequence: TGTGCCAGCAGCCAGTCAGGACGCGCGGCCTTGAACGAAAAACTGTTTTTT.

The CDR3 nucleotides read TGCGCCAGCTTCCTCGTAGGGTATGAGCAGTTCTTC. It encodes CASFLVGYEQFF. V and J are TRBV5-1 and TRBJ2-1, with D hard to call. This CDR3 is 12 amino acids long. The germline CDR1 and CDR2 sequences are SGHRS and YFSETQ. The V end was cut by 7 bases, the J end by 8 bases, with 13 bases between.

This clone was observed a handful of times. The chain is built from TRBV29-1 and TRBJ1-1; D unresolved. The germline gives CDR1 SQVTM, CDR2 ANQGSEA. The CDR3 spans 13 residues. V was pared by 4 bases and J by 5 bases, with 14 bases between. The CDR3 here is CSVGFLVGTEAFF. CDR3 nucleotides: TGCAGCGTTGGGTTTCTTGTTGGAACTGAAGCTTTCTTT. The full variable domain, in which reference TRBV29-1 and TRBJ1-1 provide the parts outside the CDR3, is SAVISQKPSRDICQRGTSLTIQCQVDSQVTMMFWYRQQPGQSLTLIATANQGSEATYESGFVIDKFPISRPNLTFSTLTVSNMSPEDSSIYLCSVGFLVGTEAFFGQGTRLTVV.

This clone was observed a few times. J is TRBJ1-5 and V is TRBV7-2; D ambiguous. V was trimmed by 5 bases and J by 7 bases, leaving 9 bases between them. Germline V gives CDR1 SGHTA, CDR2 FQGNSA. This CDR3 has 12 residues. DNA of the CDR3: TGTGCCAGCAGCCCCGTGGGGCAGCCCCAGCATTTT. Protein sequence: CASSPVGQPQHF.

This sequence joins TRBV29-1 and TRBJ2-7; possibly TRBD1 for D (5 bases). CDR1 SQVTM and CDR2 ANQGSEA come from the germline V gene. V was pared by 1 base and J by 2 bases, with 12 bases between. The CDR3 runs to 14 residues. CDR3 in amino acids: CSVEGLGETYEQYF. CDR3 DNA: TGCAGCGTTGAAGGGTTAGGGGAAACCTACGAGCAGTACTTC.

The V call is TRBV5-6, the J call TRBJ2-7, with D unresolved. Between the trimmed V and J ends, which lost 0 bases and 3 bases, there was a span of 7 bases. This CDR3 has 13 amino acids. Germline CDR1 and CDR2: SGHDT and YYEEEE. The CDR3 protein is CASSLGQVYEQYF. CDR3 nucleotides: TGTGCCAGCAGCTTGGGACAAGTCTACGAGCAGTACTTC.

J is TRBJ1-1 and V is TRBV5-6; D might be TRBD1 (6 bases). The V gene lost 3 bases and the J gene lost 3 bases, with 9 bases spanning the gap. The germline gives CDR1 SGHDT, CDR2 YYEEEE. The CDR3 has 13 residues. CDR3: CASSWGHYTEAFF. The CDR3 nucleotides are TGTGCCAGCAGCTGGGGACATTACACTGAAGCTTTCTTT. Full variable domain (rest looked up from reference TRBV5-6 and TRBJ1-1): DAGVTQSPTHLIKTRGQQVTLRCSPKSGHDTVSWYQQALGQGPQFIFQYYEEEERQRGNFPDRFSGHQFPNYSSELNVNALLLGDSALYLCASSWGHYTEAFFGQGTRLTVV.

This clone has more than one count but fewer than ten. The CDR3 here is CASTLQLTQETQYF. CDR3 bases: TGTGCCAGCACTTTACAGCTTACCCAAGAGACCCAGTACTTC. This rearrangement joins TRBV2 to TRBJ2-5; D call uncertain. In germline, CDR1 is SNHLY, CDR2 FYNNEI. V lost 7 bases, J lost 1 base, and 13 bases lay in between. This CDR3 is 14 amino acids long.

This clone came up once. V is TRBV7-9 and J is TRBJ1-2, with 8 bases that match TRBD1. The CDR3 loop spans 16 amino acids. The germline gives CDR1 SEHNR, CDR2 FQNEAQ (reference sequence). J gave up 3 bases and V 5 bases, and 11 bases lay outside the gene matches. This CDR3 reads CASSRTTGGKDYGYTF. For the CDR3, the DNA is TGTGCCAGCAGCCGTACAACAGGGGGTAAAGACTATGGCTACACCTTC.

The chain recombines TRBV6-5 with TRBJ2-7; a weak D match, TRBD1 (5 bases). Germline loops: CDR1 MNHEY, CDR2 SVGAGI. The CDR3 contains 15 residues. V was trimmed by 0 bases and J by 3 bases, leaving 12 bases between them. CDR3 nucleotide sequence: TGTGCCAGCAGTTACTCGATAGTGACAGTCTACGAGCAGTACTTC. Translating gives CASSYSIVTVYEQYF.

The rearrangement links TRBV29-1 to TRBJ2-1; D is perhaps TRBD2 (6 bases). Germline lookup yields CDR1 SQVTM and CDR2 ANQGSEA. The ends were cut back, 1 base at V and 6 bases at J, with 19 bases in the middle. The CDR3 has 16 amino acids. The CDR3, as DNA: TGCAGCGTTGAAGGACGACTAGTTTCAAGGGCCAATGAGCAGTTCTTC. It yields the protein CSVEGRLVSRANEQFF.

The CDR3 loop is CASSGLGLDNSPLHF. For the CDR3, the DNA is TGTGCCAGCAGTGGCTTGGGTTTGGATAATTCACCCCTCCACTTT. This chain joins TRBV2 and TRBJ1-6; D is uncertain. Looked up from germline, CDR1 is SNHLY and CDR2 is FYNNEI. The CDR3 sequence is 15 residues long. Trimming pared 4 bases from V and 5 bases from J, leaving 12 bases between. Full variable domain (missing parts from reference TRBV2 and TRBJ1-6): EPEVTQTPSHQVTQMGQEVILRCVPISNHLYFYWYRQILGQKVEFLVSFYNNEISEKSEIFDDQFSVERPDGSNFTLKIRSTKLEDSAMYFCASSGLGLDNSPLHFGNGTRLTVT.

The gene calls are TRBV7-2 and TRBJ2-7; the match to TRBD1 covers 7 bases. CDR3 size: 15 residues. CDR1 and CDR2 (germline): SGHTA, FQGNSA. The trim removed 1 base at V and 2 bases at J, leaving 5 bases unmatched. CDR3 sequence: CASSLEKGATYEQYF. In nucleotides, the CDR3 is TGTGCCAGCAGCTTAGAAAAGGGGGCTACCTACGAGCAGTACTTC. The full variable domain, with the rest looked up from reference TRBV7-2 and TRBJ2-7, is GAGVSQSPSNKVTEKGKDVELRCDPISGHTALYWYRQSLGQGLEFLIYFQGNSAPDKSGLPSDRFSAERTGGSVSTLTIQRTQQEDSAVYLCASSLEKGATYEQYFGPGTRLTVT.

About this clone itself: One end of the junction does not line up with germline, which may come from a read error. The chain carries TRBV29-1 and TRBJ2-2; tentative D call: TRBD1 (6 bases). CDR1 and CDR2 (germline): SQVTM, ANQGSEA. The CDR3 covers 17 residues. CDR3 sequence (DNA): TGCAGCGTTGATGGTCGGGTGATTACAGGGACCACCCGGGAGCTGTTTTTT. Its protein product is CSVDGRVITGTTRELFF.

The V gene is TRBV7-9, the J gene TRBJ2-1; D gene unclear. Trimming cost V 4 bases and J 8 bases, with 18 bases left between them. The CDR3 totals 15 residues. CDR1 and CDR2 from the germline V gene are SEHNR and FQNEAQ (reference sequence). The CDR3 sequence: CASSWTDQAGDEQFF. DNA for the CDR3: TGTGCCAGCAGCTGGACGGACCAGGCAGGTGATGAGCAGTTCTTC.

The chain recombines TRBV27 with TRBJ1-1; D is undetermined. In germline, CDR1 is MNHEY, CDR2 SMNVEV (reference sequence). The CDR3 consists of 13 residues. V lost 3 bases and J lost 1, with 6 bases in between. The chain's CDR3 is CASSFYRNTEAFF. DNA for the CDR3: TGTGCCAGCAGTTTCTATCGGAACACTGAAGCTTTCTTT.

J is TRBJ2-6 and V is TRBV27; no clear D gene. The CDR3 contains 14 residues. CDR1 MNHEY and CDR2 SMNVEV come from the germline V gene (reference sequence). The V end lost 7 bases, the J end lost 0 bases, and 7 bases lay between the germline ends. The CDR3 bases are TGTGCCAGCATGCGACCCTCTGGGGCCAACGTCCTGACTTTC. This translates into CASMRPSGANVLTF. Drawing the rest from reference TRBV27 and TRBJ2-6, the complete variable domain is EAQVTQNPRYLITVTGKKLTVTCSQNMNHEYMSWYRQDPGLGLRQIYYSMNVEVTDKGDVPEGYKVSRKEKRNFPLILESPSPNQTSLYFCASMRPSGANVLTFGAGSRLTVL.

The rearrangement joins TRBV19 to TRBJ1-2; D call uncertain. V shed 6 bases and J shed 6 bases, with 17 bases lying between them. Germline V gene sequence: CDR1 LNHDA, CDR2 SQIVND (reference sequence). The CDR3 covers 14 residues. CDR3 DNA: TGTGCCAGTAGGGAATCGGCCCGATCGGATGGCTACACCTTC. This encodes CASRESARSDGYTF.

This rearrangement joins TRBV27 to TRBJ1-6; 7 nucleotides line up with TRBD1. Germline trimming cut 2 bases from V and 7 bases from J; bases unmatched to any gene: 5. This CDR3 spans 15 amino acids. Germline assignment: CDR1 MNHEY and CDR2 SMNVEV (reference sequence). The CDR3 coding sequence is TGTGCCAGCAGTTTAGGACAGGTTGGCAATTCACCCCTCCACTTT. Protein product: CASSLGQVGNSPLHF.

The chain has TRBV7-9 and TRBJ1-5, with D possibly TRBD1 on 6 matching bases. The CDR3 sequence is 14 residues long. The germline gives CDR1 SEHNR, CDR2 FQNEAQ (reference sequence). V was pared by 4 bases and J by 0 bases, with 7 bases between. The CDR3 region has the DNA TGTGCCAGCAGCTCGGACAGTAGCAATCAGCCCCAGCATTTT. As protein: CASSSDSSNQPQHF.

This chain uses TRBV7-2 with TRBJ2-3; D may correspond to TRBD1 or TRBD2 (5 bases each). CDR1 and CDR2 from the germline V gene are SGHTA and FQGNSA. This CDR3 comprises 14 residues. V gave up 3 bases and J gave up 2 bases, with 9 bases separating them. Here the CDR3 reads CASSFRGHTDTQYF. In nucleotides, the CDR3 is TGTGCCAGCAGCTTCCGGGGCCACACAGATACGCAGTATTTT.

CDR3: CASSTDRGTEAFF. The CDR3 DNA sequence: TGTGCCAGCAGTACCGACAGGGGGACTGAAGCTTTCTTT. The genes are TRBV27 and TRBJ1-1; 9 nucleotides match TRBD1. CDR3 size: 13 residues. Looked up from germline, CDR1 is MNHEY and CDR2 is SMNVEV (reference sequence). J lost 5 bases, V lost 5 bases, and 3 bases had no gene match.

This clone was seen a handful of times. This chain joins TRBV5-4 and TRBJ1-3; 12 bases line up with TRBD1. Germline lookup yields CDR1 SGHNT and CDR2 YYREEE (reference sequence). CDR3 length: 15 residues. Germline trimming cut 3 bases from V and 5 bases from J; bases unmatched to any gene: 3. CDR3 region: CASSSGTGGRNTIYF. In DNA, the CDR3 is TGTGCCAGCAGCTCCGGGACAGGGGGCAGAAACACCATATATTTT.